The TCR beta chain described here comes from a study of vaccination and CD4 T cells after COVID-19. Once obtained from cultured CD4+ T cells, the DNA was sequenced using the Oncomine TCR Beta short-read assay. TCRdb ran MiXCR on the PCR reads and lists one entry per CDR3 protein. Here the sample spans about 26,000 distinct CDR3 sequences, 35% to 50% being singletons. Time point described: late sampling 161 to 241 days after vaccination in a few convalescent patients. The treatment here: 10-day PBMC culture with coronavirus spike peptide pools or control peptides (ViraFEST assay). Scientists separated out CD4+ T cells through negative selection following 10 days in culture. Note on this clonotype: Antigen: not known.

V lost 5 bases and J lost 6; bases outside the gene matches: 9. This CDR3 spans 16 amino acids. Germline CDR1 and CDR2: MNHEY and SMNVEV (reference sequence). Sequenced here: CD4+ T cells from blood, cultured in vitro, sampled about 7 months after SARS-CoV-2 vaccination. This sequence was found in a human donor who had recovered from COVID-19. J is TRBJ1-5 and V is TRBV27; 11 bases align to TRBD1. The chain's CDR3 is CASSPRTGGWVQPQHF. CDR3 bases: TGTGCCAGCAGTCCGCGGACAGGGGGCTGGGTTCAGCCCCAGCATTTT.